The entry that follows covers one TCR beta chain sequence. These data come from a study of blood T cell repertoires in COVID-19. The CDR3 sequence is 13 residues long. V was clipped by 4 bases and J by 8 bases; unmatched bases: 3. The germline CDR1 and CDR2 sequences are MDHEN and SYDVKM. In the original analysis: Quantification of nucleated cells was approximated via reference gene primer amplification. Sequenced by immunoSEQ multiplex PCR; TCRdb stores in-frame clones only, minus some. V, J and clone size reflect that table, while D and trimming were determined from the DNA. The profile covers some 80,000 clones, with about 85% appearing a single time and 9% to 10% taken by the ten largest.

This receptor was identified in a human donor in a cohort sampled during active COVID-19. The source material was peripheral blood. The chain is built from TRBV28 and TRBJ2-2; 8 bases fit TRBD1. DNA of the CDR3: TGTGCCAGCAGTTCGACAGGGGCGGGGGAGCTGTTTTTT. It specifies CASSSTGAGELFF.